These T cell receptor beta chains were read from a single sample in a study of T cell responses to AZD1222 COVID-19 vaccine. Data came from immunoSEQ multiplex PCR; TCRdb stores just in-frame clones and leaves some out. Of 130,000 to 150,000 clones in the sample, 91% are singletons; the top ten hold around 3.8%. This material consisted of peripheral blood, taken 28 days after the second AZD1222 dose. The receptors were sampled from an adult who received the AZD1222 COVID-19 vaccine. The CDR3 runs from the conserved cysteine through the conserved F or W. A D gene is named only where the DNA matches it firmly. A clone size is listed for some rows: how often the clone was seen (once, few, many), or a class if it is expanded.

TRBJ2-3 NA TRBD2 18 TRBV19 TGTGCCAGTAGTATAGGATCTAGCGGGGGGGCCAGGAGAGATACGCAGTATTTT CASSIGSSGGARRDTQYF
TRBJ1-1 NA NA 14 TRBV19 TGTGCCAGTAGTATAGGGCAGGGGATAACTGAAGCTTTCTTT CASSIGQGITEAFF
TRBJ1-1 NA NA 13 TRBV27 TGTGCCAGCAGTTTATACTCAGGGACTGAAGCTTTCTTT CASSLYSGTEAFF
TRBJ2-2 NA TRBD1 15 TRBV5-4 TGTGCCAGCAGCATCCCGACAGGGAGCACCGGGGAGCTGTTTTTT CASSIPTGSTGELFF
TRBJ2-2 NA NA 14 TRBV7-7 TGTGCTAGCAGCTTAGGGGGTCCCACCGGGGAGCTGTTTTTT CASSLGGPTGELFF
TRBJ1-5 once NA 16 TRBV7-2 TGTGCCAGCAGCCCAAATCGACAGAGCACCAATCAGCCCCAGCATTTT CASSPNRQSTNQPQHF
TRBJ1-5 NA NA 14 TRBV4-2 TGTGCCAGCAGCCAAGAACAGGGAGTAGGGCCCCAGCATTTT CASSQEQGVGPQHF
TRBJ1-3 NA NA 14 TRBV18 TGTGCCAGCTCACCCCAGGGCTCTGGAAACACCATATATTTT CASSPQGSGNTIYF
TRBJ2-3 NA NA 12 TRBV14 TGTGCCAGCAGCCGCACTGTAGATACGCAGTATTTT CASSRTVDTQYF
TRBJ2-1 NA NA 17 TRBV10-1 TGCGCCAGCAGTGAGCCGCCTGGGCCACCCCCGGACAATGAGCAGTTCTTC CASSEPPGPPPDNEQFF
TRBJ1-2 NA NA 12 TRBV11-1 TGTGCCAGCAGCCCCAACAGGGATGGCTACACCTTC CASSPNRDGYTF
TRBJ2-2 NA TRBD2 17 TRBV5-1 TGCGCCAGCAGCGAGAGACTAGCGGGAGGGAACACCGGGGAGCTGTTTTTT CASSERLAGGNTGELFF
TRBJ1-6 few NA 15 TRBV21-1 TGTGCCAGCGGGCGCTACTACTCCTATAATTCACCCCTCCACTTT CASGRYYSYNSPLHF
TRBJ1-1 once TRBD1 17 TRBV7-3 TGTGCCAGCAGCTTGACAGGGCCCGGCCCGGTGAACACTGAAGCTTTCTTT CASSLTGPGPVNTEAFF
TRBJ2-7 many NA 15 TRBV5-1 TGCGCCAGCAGCTTGGGATTAGACCTTCTACGAGAGCAGTACTTC CASSLGLDLLREQYF
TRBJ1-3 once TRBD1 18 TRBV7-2 TGTGCCAGCAGCTCCGGGACAGGCCTCATGGGGGGGGGAAACACCATATATTTT CASSSGTGLMGGGNTIYF
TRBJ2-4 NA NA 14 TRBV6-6 TGTGCCAGCAGGGATGGCCTAGCCAAAAACATTCAGTACTTC CASRDGLAKNIQYF
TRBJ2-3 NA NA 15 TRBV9 TGTGCCAGCAGCGTAGTCGGTTGGGGCACAGATACGCAGTATTTT CASSVVGWGTDTQYF
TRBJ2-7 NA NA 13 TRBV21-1 TGTGCCAGCAGCAAAGAAATGACCTACGAGCAGTACTTC CASSKEMTYEQYF
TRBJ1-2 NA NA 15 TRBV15 TGTGCCACCAGCAGAGGAGCAGGCCCGGGGTATGGCTACACCTTC CATSRGAGPGYGYTF
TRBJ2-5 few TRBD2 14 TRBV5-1 TGCGCCAGCAGCTCCGCTAGCGGGGGCGAGACCCAGTACTTC CASSSASGGETQYF
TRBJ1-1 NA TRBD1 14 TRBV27 TGTGCCAGCAAGAAGGGACAGTATACACTTGAAGCTTTCTTT CASKKGQYTLEAFF
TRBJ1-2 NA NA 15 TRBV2 TGTGCCAGCAGTGAAGAAGGGGTGGAGGGCTTTGGCTACACCTTC CASSEEGVEGFGYTF
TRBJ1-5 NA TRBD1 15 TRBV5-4 TGTGCCAGCAGCCTTGACAGGGGGTCGGGGCAGCCCCAGCATTTT CASSLDRGSGQPQHF
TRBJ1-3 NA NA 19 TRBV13 TGTGCCAGCAGCCGATTACCCCGGTCCAGTACTTCCTCTGGAAACACCATATATTTT CASSRLPRSSTSSGNTIYF
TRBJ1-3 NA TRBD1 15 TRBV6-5 TGTGCCAGCAGCGGGGGACAGAGCTCTGGAAACACCATATATTTT CASSGGQSSGNTIYF
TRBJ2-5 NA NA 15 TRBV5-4 TGTGCCAGCATTTCCGGTCGGTCCAGCCAAGAGACCCAGTACTTC CASISGRSSQETQYF
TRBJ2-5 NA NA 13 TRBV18 TGTGCCAGCTCCCCAGGGACGGGGGAGACCCAGTACTTC CASSPGTGETQYF
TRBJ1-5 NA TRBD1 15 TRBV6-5 TGTGCCAGCAGTTCTCTTGCAGGGGGCCGTCAGCCCCAGCATTTT CASSSLAGGRQPQHF
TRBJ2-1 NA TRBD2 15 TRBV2 TGTGCCAGCAGTGGACTAGCGGGGGGGAACAATGAGCAGTTCTTC CASSGLAGGNNEQFF
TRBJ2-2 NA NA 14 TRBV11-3 TGTGCCTGCGAAGGGACGGGGAACACCGGGGAGCTGTTTTTT CACEGTGNTGELFF
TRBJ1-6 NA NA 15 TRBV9 TGTGCCAGCAGCGTAGAGGGGCGGTGGAATTCACCCCTCCACTTT CASSVEGRWNSPLHF
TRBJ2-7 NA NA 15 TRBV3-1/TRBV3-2 TGTGCCAGCAGCCAAGGGTCAGCGAGTTCCTACGAGCAGTACTTC CASSQGSASSYEQYF